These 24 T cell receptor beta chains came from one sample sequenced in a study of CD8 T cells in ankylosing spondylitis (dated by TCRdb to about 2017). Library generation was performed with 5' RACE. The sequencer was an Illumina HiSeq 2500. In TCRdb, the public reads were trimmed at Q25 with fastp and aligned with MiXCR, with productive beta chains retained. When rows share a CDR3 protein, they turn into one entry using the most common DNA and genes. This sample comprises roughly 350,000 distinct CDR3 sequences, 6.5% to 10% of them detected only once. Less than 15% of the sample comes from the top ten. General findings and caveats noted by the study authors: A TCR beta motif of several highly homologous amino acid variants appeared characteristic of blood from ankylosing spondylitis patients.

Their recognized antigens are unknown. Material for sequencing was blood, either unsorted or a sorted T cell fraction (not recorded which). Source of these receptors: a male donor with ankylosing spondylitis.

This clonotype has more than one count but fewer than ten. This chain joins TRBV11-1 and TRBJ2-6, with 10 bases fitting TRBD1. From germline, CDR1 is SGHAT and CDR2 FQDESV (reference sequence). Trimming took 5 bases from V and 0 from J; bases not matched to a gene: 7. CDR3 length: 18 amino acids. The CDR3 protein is CASSVPGTGDSGANVLTF. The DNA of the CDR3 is TGTGCCAGCAGCGTCCCCGGGACAGGGGACTCTGGGGCCAACGTCCTGACTTTC.

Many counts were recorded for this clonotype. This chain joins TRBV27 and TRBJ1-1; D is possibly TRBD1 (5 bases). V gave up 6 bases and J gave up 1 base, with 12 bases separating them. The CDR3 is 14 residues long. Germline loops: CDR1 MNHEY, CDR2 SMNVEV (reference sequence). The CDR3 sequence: CASSPGRGNTEAFF. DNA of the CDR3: TGTGCCAGCAGCCCGGGACGGGGGAACACTGAAGCTTTCTTT.

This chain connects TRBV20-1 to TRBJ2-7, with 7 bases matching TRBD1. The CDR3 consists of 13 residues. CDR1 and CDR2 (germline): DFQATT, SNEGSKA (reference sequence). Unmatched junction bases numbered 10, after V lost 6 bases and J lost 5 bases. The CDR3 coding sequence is TGCAGTGCCAGGACAGGAACAGTCGACGAGCAGTACTTC. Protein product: CSARTGTVDEQYF.

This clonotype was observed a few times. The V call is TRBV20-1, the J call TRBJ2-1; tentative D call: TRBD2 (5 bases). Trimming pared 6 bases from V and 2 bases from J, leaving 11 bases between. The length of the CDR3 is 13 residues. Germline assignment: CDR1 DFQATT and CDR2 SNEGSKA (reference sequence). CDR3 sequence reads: CSARQAAYNEQFF. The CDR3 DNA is TGCAGTGCGCGCCAAGCGGCCTACAATGAGCAGTTCTTC.

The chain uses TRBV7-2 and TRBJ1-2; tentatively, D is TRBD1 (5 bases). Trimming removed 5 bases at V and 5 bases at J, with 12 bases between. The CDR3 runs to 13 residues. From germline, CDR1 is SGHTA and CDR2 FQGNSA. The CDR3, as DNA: TGTGCCAGCAGCATGTTCGGGGCATATGGCTACACCTTC. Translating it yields CASSMFGAYGYTF.

This chain's CDR3 is CASSQDRRGPAEQYF. CDR3 DNA sequence: TGCGCCAGCAGCCAAGATCGGAGGGGTCCCGCCGAGCAGTACTTC. This chain connects TRBV4-3 to TRBJ2-7; D perhaps matches TRBD2 (6 bases). Germline values: CDR1 LGHNA, CDR2 YSLEER. The ends were cut back, 0 bases at V and 6 bases at J, with 15 bases in the middle. The length of the CDR3 is 15 residues.

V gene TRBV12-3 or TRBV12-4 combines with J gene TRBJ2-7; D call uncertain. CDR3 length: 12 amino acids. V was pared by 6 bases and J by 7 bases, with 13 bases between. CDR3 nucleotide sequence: TGTGCCAGCAGGAACCTTCTAGGGGAGCAGTACTTC. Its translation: CASRNLLGEQYF.

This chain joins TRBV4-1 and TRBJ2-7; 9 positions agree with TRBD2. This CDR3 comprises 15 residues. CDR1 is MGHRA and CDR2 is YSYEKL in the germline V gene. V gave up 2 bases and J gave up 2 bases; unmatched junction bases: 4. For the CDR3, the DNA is TGCGCCAGCAGCCAAACCGCGGGGGGGCCCTACGAGCAGTACTTC. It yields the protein CASSQTAGGPYEQYF.

The CDR3 bases are TGTGCCATAACAGGGAGGTCAGATACGCAGTATTTT. Translating it yields CAITGRSDTQYF. The V gene is TRBV28, the J gene TRBJ2-3; either TRBD1 or TRBD2 may fit D (6 bases each). Trimming took 10 bases from V and 4 from J, leaving 12 bases between them. Germline-derived CDR1 and CDR2 are MDHEN and SYDVKM. The CDR3 has 12 residues.

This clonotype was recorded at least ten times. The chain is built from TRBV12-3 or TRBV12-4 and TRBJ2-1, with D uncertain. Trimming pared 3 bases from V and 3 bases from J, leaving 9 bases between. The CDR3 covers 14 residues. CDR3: CASSFFGHYNEQFF. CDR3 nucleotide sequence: TGTGCCAGCAGTTTTTTCGGGCACTACAATGAGCAGTTCTTC.

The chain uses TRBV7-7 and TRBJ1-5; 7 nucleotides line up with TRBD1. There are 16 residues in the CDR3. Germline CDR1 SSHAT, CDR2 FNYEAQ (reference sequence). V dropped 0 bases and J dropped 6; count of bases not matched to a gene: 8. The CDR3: CASSLALRGPGQPQHF. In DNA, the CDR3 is TGTGCCAGCAGCTTAGCGCTGAGGGGGCCTGGTCAGCCCCAGCATTTT. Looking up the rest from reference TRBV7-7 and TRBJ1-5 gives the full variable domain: GAGVSQSPRYKVTKRGQDVTLRCDPISSHATLYWYQQALGQGPEFLTYFNYEAQPDKSGLPSDRFSAERPEGSISTLTIQRTEQRDSAMYRCASSLALRGPGQPQHFGDGTRLSIL.

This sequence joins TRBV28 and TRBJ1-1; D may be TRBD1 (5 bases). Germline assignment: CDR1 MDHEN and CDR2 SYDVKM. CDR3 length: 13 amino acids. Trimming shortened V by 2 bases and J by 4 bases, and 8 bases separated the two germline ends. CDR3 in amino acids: CASSLPGPTEAFF. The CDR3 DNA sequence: TGTGCCAGCAGTTTACCAGGGCCCACTGAAGCTTTCTTT. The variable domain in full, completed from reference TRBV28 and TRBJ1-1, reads DVKVTQSSRYLVKRTGEKVFLECVQDMDHENMFWYRQDPGLGLRLIYFSYDVKMKEKGDIPEGYSVSREKKERFSLILESASTNQTSMYLCASSLPGPTEAFFGQGTRLTVV.

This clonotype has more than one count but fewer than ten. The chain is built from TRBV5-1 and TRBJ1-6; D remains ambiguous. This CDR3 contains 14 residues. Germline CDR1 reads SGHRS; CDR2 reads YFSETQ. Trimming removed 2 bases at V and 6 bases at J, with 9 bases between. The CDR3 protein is CASSFFGVNSPLHF. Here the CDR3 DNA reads TGCGCCAGCAGCTTTTTTGGAGTTAATTCACCCCTCCACTTT.

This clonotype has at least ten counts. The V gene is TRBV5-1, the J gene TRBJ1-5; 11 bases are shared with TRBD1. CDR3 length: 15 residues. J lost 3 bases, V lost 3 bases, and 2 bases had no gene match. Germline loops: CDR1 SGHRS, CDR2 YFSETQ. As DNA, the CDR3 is TGCGCCAGCAGCTGGACAGGGGGCGACAATCAGCCCCAGCATTTT. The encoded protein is CASSWTGGDNQPQHF.

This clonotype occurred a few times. The DNA of the CDR3 is TGTGCCACCAGCAGAGACAGCAATGAGCAGTTCTTC. Translated: CATSRDSNEQFF. The chain links TRBV15 to TRBJ2-1, with D unresolved. V lost 0 bases, J lost 6 bases, and 3 bases lay in between. This CDR3 has 12 amino acids. Germline lookup yields CDR1 LNHNV and CDR2 YYDKDF (reference sequence).

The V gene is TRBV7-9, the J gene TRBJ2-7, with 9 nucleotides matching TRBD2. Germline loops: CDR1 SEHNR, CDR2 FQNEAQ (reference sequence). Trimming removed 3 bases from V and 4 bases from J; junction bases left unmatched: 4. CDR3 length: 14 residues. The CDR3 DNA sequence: TGTGCCAGCAGCTTTGGCGGGGGGGCATACGAGCAGTACTTC. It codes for CASSFGGGAYEQYF.

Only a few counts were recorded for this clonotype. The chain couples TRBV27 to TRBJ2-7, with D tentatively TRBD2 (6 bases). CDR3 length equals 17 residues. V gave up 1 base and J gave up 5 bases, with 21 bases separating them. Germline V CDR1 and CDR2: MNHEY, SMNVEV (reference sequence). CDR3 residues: CASSLFGRDSSLHEQYF. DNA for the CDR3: TGTGCCAGCAGTTTATTCGGACGGGACTCCTCATTACACGAGCAGTACTTC.

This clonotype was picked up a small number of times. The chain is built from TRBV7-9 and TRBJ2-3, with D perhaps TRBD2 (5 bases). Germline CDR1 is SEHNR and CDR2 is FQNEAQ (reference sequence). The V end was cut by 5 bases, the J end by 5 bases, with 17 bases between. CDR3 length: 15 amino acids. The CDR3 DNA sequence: TGTGCCAGCAGCCGAACTAGTATGGTGGGAGATACGCAGTATTTT. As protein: CASSRTSMVGDTQYF.

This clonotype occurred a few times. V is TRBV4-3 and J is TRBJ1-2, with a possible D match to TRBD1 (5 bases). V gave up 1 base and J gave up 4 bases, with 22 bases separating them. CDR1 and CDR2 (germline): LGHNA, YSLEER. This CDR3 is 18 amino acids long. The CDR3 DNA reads TGCGCCAGCAGCCAAGGAGTCGGCATGGGGGACTTACTCTATGGCTACACCTTC. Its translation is CASSQGVGMGDLLYGYTF.

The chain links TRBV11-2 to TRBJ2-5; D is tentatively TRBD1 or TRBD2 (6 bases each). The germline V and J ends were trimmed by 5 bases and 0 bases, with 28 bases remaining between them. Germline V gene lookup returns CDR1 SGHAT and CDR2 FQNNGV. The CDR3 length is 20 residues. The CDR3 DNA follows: TGTGCCAGCAGCATCGTTTCTAGCGTCAAGGGGGGTCTTTACCAAGAGACCCAGTACTTC. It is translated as CASSIVSSVKGGLYQETQYF. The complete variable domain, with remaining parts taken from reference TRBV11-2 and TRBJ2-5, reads EAGVAQSPRYKIIEKRQSVAFWCNPISGHATLYWYQQILGQGPKLLIQFQNNGVVDDSQLPKDRFSAERLKGVDSTLKIQPAKLEDSAVYLCASSIVSSVKGGLYQETQYFGPGTRLLVL.

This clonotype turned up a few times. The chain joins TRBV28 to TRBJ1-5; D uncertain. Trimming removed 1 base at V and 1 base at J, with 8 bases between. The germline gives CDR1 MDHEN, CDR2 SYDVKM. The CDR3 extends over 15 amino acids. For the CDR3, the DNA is TGTGCCAGCAGTTTATTAGGGAACAGCAATCAGCCCCAGCATTTT. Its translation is CASSLLGNSNQPQHF.

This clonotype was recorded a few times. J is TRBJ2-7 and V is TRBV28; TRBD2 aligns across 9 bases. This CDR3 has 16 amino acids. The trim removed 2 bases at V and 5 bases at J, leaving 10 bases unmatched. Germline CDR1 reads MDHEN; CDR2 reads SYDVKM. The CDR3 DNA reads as TGTGCCAGCAGTTTACTCGGGACTAGCTCCTGGGACGAGCAGTACTTC. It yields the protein CASSLLGTSSWDEQYF.

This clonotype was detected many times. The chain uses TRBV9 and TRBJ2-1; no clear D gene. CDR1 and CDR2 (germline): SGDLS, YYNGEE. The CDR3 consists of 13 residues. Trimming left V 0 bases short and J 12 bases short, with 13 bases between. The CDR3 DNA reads TGTGCCAGCAGCGTAGGGTTAGATATGACGCAGTTCTTC. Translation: CASSVGLDMTQFF.

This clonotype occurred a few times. The CDR3 region has the DNA TGTGCCAGCACGAACAGGGGACCCTCCTGGGAGCAGTTCTTC. Amino acid sequence: CASTNRGPSWEQFF. The chain recombines TRBV28 with TRBJ2-1; 7 bases agree with TRBD1. V dropped 7 bases and J dropped 10; count of bases not matched to a gene: 13. CDR3 length: 14 amino acids. Germline-derived CDR1 and CDR2 are MDHEN and SYDVKM.